This section outlines one TCR beta chain sequence together with its context. Its antigen remains unidentified. In making TCR cDNA, 5'RACE template switching added a universal primer site and UMIs to it. TCRdb reprocessed the 5' RACE reads with MiXCR, giving one entry per CDR3 protein. The table shows about 550,000 distinct CDR3 sequences, with less than 20% occurring only once. The data are from a study of T cells after yellow fever vaccination. Study outcomes and limitations: Booster sampling recovered most clones from primary vaccination (roughly 96% CD4, approximately 88% CD8).

Trimming took off 7 bases at V and 7 bases at J, with 17 bases between the two ends. The CDR3 is 13 amino acids. This sequence originates from a man aged 25-45 years who received the YFV17D yellow fever vaccine. The sequenced sample was PBMCs, obtained 15 days after the yellow fever booster vaccination. The rearrangement uses TRBV12-3 or TRBV12-4 and TRBJ2-7; tentative D call: TRBD1 (6 bases). DNA of the CDR3: TGTGCCAGCAAGGGGGACGCGCGCGGAGAGCAGTACTTC. The encoded protein is CASKGDARGEQYF.